The 16 T cell receptor beta chains below all came from one sample that was sequenced in a study of T cells in Graves' hyperthyroidism and ophthalmopathy. There were TCR beta CDR3 regions amplified from RNA transcripts. Primed by the HTBI set, a first-round RT-PCR was run on the TCR CDR3. TCRdb processed the multiplex PCR reads anew with MiXCR; each CDR3 protein has one entry. In the table there are approximately 400,000 distinct CDR3 sequences, 14% to 15% of which are singletons. The sample taken for sequencing was blood. The source of these receptors is a woman in her twenties or thirties with Graves' hyperthyroidism.

This clonotype was detected ten times or more. The rearrangement links TRBV11-1 to TRBJ2-1; the D is unclear. Trimming pared 2 bases from V and 8 bases from J, leaving 4 bases between. CDR1 and CDR2 from the germline V gene are SGHAT and FQDESV (reference sequence). The CDR3 runs 11 residues. DNA for the CDR3: TGTGCCAGCAGCTTACAAGATGAGCAGTTCTTC. It specifies CASSLQDEQFF.

This clonotype was found many times. The chain has TRBV5-8 and TRBJ1-1; D gene ambiguous. The CDR3 covers 14 residues. Germline values: CDR1 SGHTS, CDR2 YDEGEE. Between the trimmed V and J ends, which lost 0 bases and 5 bases, there was a span of 11 bases. CDR3 sequence reads: CASSLGAEGTEAFF. The CDR3 region has the DNA TGTGCCAGCAGCTTGGGGGCGGAAGGAACTGAAGCTTTCTTT.

J is TRBJ2-7 and V is TRBV5-6; D possibly corresponds to TRBD2 (6 bases). Trimming removed 7 bases from V and 2 bases from J, with 13 bases in between. Germline lookup yields CDR1 SGHDT and CDR2 YYEEEE. This CDR3 comprises 13 residues. The DNA for the CDR3 is TGTGCCAGCTTTAGGGAGGCCGCCTACGAGCAGTACTTC. This sequence encodes CASFREAAYEQYF. The variable domain in full, completed from reference TRBV5-6 and TRBJ2-7, reads DAGVTQSPTHLIKTRGQQVTLRCSPKSGHDTVSWYQQALGQGPQFIFQYYEEEERQRGNFPDRFSGHQFPNYSSELNVNALLLGDSALYLCASFREAAYEQYFGPGTRLTVT.

The chain combines TRBV2 with TRBJ2-7; D remains unclear. V was cut by 8 bases and J by 2 bases, with 10 bases left in between. The V gene's germline CDR1 is SNHLY and CDR2 FYNNEI. The CDR3 length is 12 residues. The CDR3 reads CASLPGPYEQYF. The CDR3 DNA reads TGTGCCAGCCTCCCAGGACCCTACGAGCAGTACTTC.

The table lists this clonotype with many counts. J is TRBJ2-1 and V is TRBV28, with TRBD1 matching 7 bases. Germline V CDR1 and CDR2: MDHEN, SYDVKM. The V gene end was trimmed by 5 bases and the J gene end by 8 bases; junction bases not matched to a gene: 6. This CDR3 region has 13 residues. The CDR3 loop reads CASSAYRGHEQFF. The CDR3 DNA reads TGTGCCAGCAGTGCTTACAGGGGCCATGAGCAGTTCTTC. The full variable domain, with the rest looked up from reference TRBV28 and TRBJ2-1, is DVKVTQSSRYLVKRTGEKVFLECVQDMDHENMFWYRQDPGLGLRLIYFSYDVKMKEKGDIPEGYSVSREKKERFSLILESASTNQTSMYLCASSAYRGHEQFFGPGTRLTVL.

As concerns this clonotype: This may come from a read error, since a much larger clone is one base off. The chain joins TRBV11-1 to TRBJ2-5; D not certain. The V and J ends lost 5 bases and 2 bases respectively, with 3 bases between them. This CDR3 contains 11 residues. Germline V lookup: CDR1 SGHAT, CDR2 FQDESV (reference sequence). CDR3 coding DNA: TGTGCCAGCAGCGAGCAAGAGACCCAGTACTTC. It codes for CASSEQETQYF. Together with reference TRBV11-1 and TRBJ2-5, the CDR3 gives the full variable domain: EAEVAQSPRYKITEKSQAVAFWCDPISGHATLYWYRQILGQGPELLVQFQDESVVDDSQLPKDRFSAERLKGVDSTLKIQPAELGDSAMYLCASSEQETQYFGPGTRLLVL.

This clonotype occurred many times. The chain combines TRBV24-1 with TRBJ2-3; maybe TRBD1 (6 bases). Germline CDR1 KGHDR, CDR2 SFDVKD. The V gene lost 3 bases and the J gene lost 1 base, with 7 bases spanning the gap. The CDR3 has 14 residues. In DNA, the CDR3 is TGTGCCACCAGTGATCGACAGGGCACAGATACGCAGTATTTT. This encodes CATSDRQGTDTQYF.

In its sample, this clonotype was seen many times. The CDR3 loop is CASSPEMGASTEAFF. The CDR3 region has the DNA TGTGCCAGCAGCCCGGAGATGGGGGCTTCCACTGAAGCTTTCTTT. V usage is TRBV5-8 and J usage is TRBJ1-1, with a tentative D call TRBD1 (6 bases). CDR3 length equals 15 residues. V dropped 4 bases and J dropped 4 bases, with 17 bases sitting between them. Germline-derived CDR1 and CDR2 are SGHTS and YDEGEE.

This clonotype was counted ten times or more. The V gene is TRBV10-1, the J gene TRBJ2-5; 7 bases line up with TRBD1. Trimming removed 3 bases from V and 0 bases from J; junction bases left unmatched: 4. This CDR3 contains 15 residues. Germline V lookup: CDR1 WNHNN, CDR2 SYGVQD (reference sequence). The CDR3 DNA is TGCGCCAGCAGTGAAGAAAGGGGGCACCAAGAGACCCAGTACTTC. This codes for CASSEERGHQETQYF.

This clonotype has a count of ten or more. The genes are TRBV24-1 and TRBJ2-5, with D unresolved. V gave up 3 bases and J gave up 5 bases, with 9 bases separating them. The CDR3 loop spans 13 amino acids. Germline lookup yields CDR1 KGHDR and CDR2 SFDVKD. The CDR3 protein is CATSDPGVETQYF. The DNA for the CDR3 is TGTGCCACCAGTGATCCCGGAGTCGAGACCCAGTACTTC.

This clonotype was detected ten times or more. The rearrangement links TRBV12-3 or TRBV12-4 to TRBJ2-2; 8 nucleotides agree with TRBD1. V shed 6 bases, J shed 2 bases, and the junction held 2 bases outside the gene matches. This CDR3 has 14 amino acids. In DNA, the CDR3 is TGTGCCAGCAGGGGGACAGGAAACACCGGGGAGCTGTTTTTT. Its protein product is CASRGTGNTGELFF.

This clonotype was picked up many times. This chain links TRBV27 with TRBJ1-1; D might be TRBD1 (6 bases). The V gene's germline CDR1 is MNHEY and CDR2 SMNVEV (reference sequence). Trimming took off 6 bases at V and 3 bases at J, with 14 bases between the two ends. The CDR3 totals 14 residues. The CDR3 loop is CASRINRVDTEAFF. CDR3 DNA sequence: TGTGCCAGCAGAATAAACAGGGTGGACACTGAAGCTTTCTTT.

This clonotype appeared many times. The chain combines TRBV29-1 with TRBJ1-5, with a weak D call TRBD1 (6 bases). From germline, CDR1 is SQVTM and CDR2 ANQGSEA. Between the trimmed V and J ends, which lost 3 bases and 6 bases, there was a span of 12 bases. The CDR3 length is 13 residues. CDR3 sequence: CSVDVGGGQPQHF. As DNA, the CDR3 is TGCAGCGTTGACGTAGGGGGGGGTCAGCCCCAGCATTTT. The full variable domain, with the rest looked up from reference TRBV29-1 and TRBJ1-5, is SAVISQKPSRDICQRGTSLTIQCQVDSQVTMMFWYRQQPGQSLTLIATANQGSEATYESGFVIDKFPISRPNLTFSTLTVSNMSPEDSSIYLCSVDVGGGQPQHFGDGTRLSIL.

This chain connects TRBV15 to TRBJ1-1; D is ambiguous. CDR1 is LNHNV and CDR2 is YYDKDF in the germline V gene (reference sequence). This CDR3 is 15 amino acids long. V was shortened by 0 bases and J by 11 bases, with 19 bases between the two germline ends. CDR3 sequence reads: CATSRDYGNNIDAFF. CDR3 nucleotide sequence: TGTGCCACCAGCAGAGATTATGGGAACAATATAGACGCTTTCTTT.

This clonotype was recorded many times. V gene TRBV2 combines with J gene TRBJ2-7; TRBD1 matches 7 bases. J gave up 2 bases and V 7 bases, and 8 bases lay outside the gene matches. The germline gives CDR1 SNHLY, CDR2 FYNNEI. The CDR3 is made up of 14 amino acids. CDR3: CASKFRDSAYEQYF. The CDR3 DNA follows: TGTGCCAGCAAATTTCGGGACAGCGCCTACGAGCAGTACTTC.

The chain combines TRBV6-1 with TRBJ2-7, with TRBD2 matching 12 bases. CDR1 is MNHNS, CDR2 SASEGT, per germline. This CDR3 is 15 amino acids long. The V segment lost 6 bases and the J segment 4 bases; nucleotides outside the gene matches: 7. CDR3: CASSRGLAGTYEQYF. CDR3 coding DNA: TGTGCCAGCAGCCGCGGACTAGCGGGAACATACGAGCAGTACTTC.